Sequencing of this T cell receptor (beta chain) was carried out in a study of blood T cell repertoires in COVID-19. The wider study: PBMCs, B-cell-depleted T cells, or T cells provided the cDNA or gDNA that made up the material.

The junction had 4 bases not matched to a gene; V was cut back by 4 bases and J by 5 bases. The CDR3 spans 14 residues. The V gene's germline CDR1 is LNHDA and CDR2 SQIVND (reference sequence). Only in-frame clones appear in the TCRdb table, and some are missing; sequencing was by immunoSEQ multiplex PCR. The data show about 150,000 clones, about 80% seen once. Sequenced input: peripheral blood. The chain couples TRBV19 to TRBJ1-2; 10 nucleotides align to TRBD1. The receptor comes from a man in his 70s who had recovered from COVID-19. CDR3 DNA: TGTGCCAGTAGTAGGGACAGGGGAAGATATGGCTACACCTTC. It translates to CASSRDRGRYGYTF.